A single sample is the source of the 22 T cell receptor beta chains below, sequenced in a study of cytomegalovirus exposure and HLA in healthy donors. PCR primers comprised 60 Vbeta and 13 Jbeta primers. TCRdb's table, derived via immunoSEQ multiplex PCR, lists solely in-frame clones and lacks some. The sample shows under 200,000 clones, and 0.79% sits with its ten largest clones. Sequencing input: PBMCs. Receptors originate from a woman between 18 and 29 years old in good health and CMV-seropositive.

The chain combines TRBV11-2 with TRBJ1-1; no firm D call. CDR1 and CDR2 (germline): SGHAT, FQNNGV. The ends were cut back, 5 bases at V and 3 bases at J, with 10 bases in the middle. The CDR3 is 13 residues long. The CDR3 DNA sequence: TGTGCCAGCAGCCTGGTCCGGGACACTGAAGCTTTCTTT. Translated, it gives CASSLVRDTEAFF.

This chain links TRBV29-1 with TRBJ1-1; no clear D. Germline-derived CDR1 and CDR2 are SQVTM and ANQGSEA. Trimming removed 8 bases from V and 1 base from J, with 11 bases in between. The CDR3 runs 12 residues. The CDR3: CSQRQANTEAFF. CDR3 sequence (DNA): TGCAGCCAAAGGCAGGCGAACACTGAAGCTTTCTTT.

This chain uses TRBV29-1 with TRBJ1-6; TRBD1 matches 9 bases. The CDR3 totals 14 residues. Germline assignment: CDR1 SQVTM and CDR2 ANQGSEA. The trim removed 3 bases at V and 11 bases at J, leaving 8 bases unmatched. The CDR3 coding sequence is TGCAGCGTTGAGCCCACAGGGGGCGGCGCACCCCTCCACTTT. Its translation is CSVEPTGGGAPLHF. Filled out from reference TRBV29-1 and TRBJ1-6, the complete variable domain reads SAVISQKPSRDICQRGTSLTIQCQVDSQVTMMFWYRQQPGQSLTLIATANQGSEATYESGFVIDKFPISRPNLTFSTLTVSNMSPEDSSIYLCSVEPTGGGAPLHFGNGTRLTVT.

This chain connects TRBV7-6 to TRBJ2-3; 11 positions agree with TRBD2. Trimming removed 5 bases from V and 2 bases from J; junction bases left unmatched: 6. Per germline, CDR1 SGHVS and CDR2 FNYEAQ. The CDR3 consists of 16 residues. This CDR3 reads CASSPGLAGPTDTQYF. Here the CDR3 DNA reads TGTGCCAGCAGCCCCGGACTAGCGGGTCCCACAGATACGCAGTATTTT.

The chain carries TRBV25-1 and TRBJ1-1; D is unresolved. Per the germline V gene, CDR1 is MGHDK and CDR2 is SYGVNS. The CDR3 is made up of 14 amino acids. V shed 1 base and J shed 9 bases, with 15 bases lying between them. The CDR3 region is CASSEFSGFKKAFF. The CDR3, as DNA: TGTGCCAGCAGTGAATTTTCGGGGTTTAAAAAAGCTTTCTTT. Together with reference TRBV25-1 and TRBJ1-1, the CDR3 gives the full variable domain: EADIYQTPRYLVIGTGKKITLECSQTMGHDKMYWYQQDPGMELHLIHYSYGVNSTEKGDLSSESTVSRIRTEHFPLTLESARPSHTSQYLCASSEFSGFKKAFFGQGTRLTVV.

The V gene is TRBV5-1, the J gene TRBJ2-3, with a tentative D call TRBD2 (5 bases). The germline V gene encodes CDR1 SGHRS and CDR2 YFSETQ. Trimming pared 2 bases from V and 6 bases from J, leaving 7 bases between. The CDR3 sequence is 12 residues long. The CDR3 region is CASSFKRDTQYF. CDR3 sequence (DNA): TGCGCCAGCAGCTTTAAGCGGGATACGCAGTATTTT.

The chain carries TRBV2 and TRBJ1-2, with D hard to call. The V end lost 3 bases, the J end lost 3 bases, and 8 bases lay between the germline ends. Germline V gene data show CDR1 as SNHLY and CDR2 as FYNNEI. There are 13 residues in the CDR3. DNA for the CDR3: TGTGCCAGCAGTGAGAGTACAGACTATGGCTACACCTTC. As protein: CASSESTDYGYTF. Using reference TRBV2 and TRBJ1-2 for the parts outside the CDR3, the full variable domain is EPEVTQTPSHQVTQMGQEVILRCVPISNHLYFYWYRQILGQKVEFLVSFYNNEISEKSEIFDDQFSVERPDGSNFTLKIRSTKLEDSAMYFCASSESTDYGYTFGSGTRLTVV.

V and J are TRBV7-9 and TRBJ1-6; 7 bases line up with TRBD1. V shed 5 bases, J shed 5 bases, and the junction held 3 bases outside the gene matches. CDR1 and CDR2 from the germline V gene are SEHNR and FQNEAQ (reference sequence). This CDR3 is built from 14 residues. The CDR3 DNA sequence: TGTGCCAGCAGCGCCGGGACAGATAATTCACCCCTCCACTTT. Translating gives CASSAGTDNSPLHF.

The V and J genes are TRBV7-6 and TRBJ1-6, with 8 bases aligning to TRBD1. Germline V lookup: CDR1 SGHVS, CDR2 FNYEAQ. The CDR3 is 14 amino acids. Unmatched junction bases numbered 5, after V lost 5 bases and J lost 8 bases. The CDR3 region is CASSPDREYSPLHF. CDR3 coding DNA: TGTGCCAGCAGCCCGGACAGGGAGTATTCACCCCTCCACTTT. The full variable domain, in which reference TRBV7-6 and TRBJ1-6 provide the parts outside the CDR3, is GAGVSQSPRYKVTKRGQDVALRCDPISGHVSLYWYRQALGQGPEFLTYFNYEAQQDKSGLPNDRFSAERPEGSISTLTIQRTEQRDSAMYRCASSPDREYSPLHFGNGTRLTVT.

This chain connects TRBV30 to TRBJ2-1, with 12 bases that match TRBD2. Germline V gene data show CDR1 as GTSNPN and CDR2 as SVGIG (reference sequence). J gave up 8 bases and V 2 bases, and 4 bases lay outside the gene matches. This CDR3 is 14 amino acids long. The CDR3 spells CAWSRASGRDEQFF. CDR3 bases: TGTGCCTGGAGTAGGGCTAGCGGGAGGGATGAGCAGTTCTTC.

The chain employs TRBV2 and TRBJ2-7; the match to TRBD2 covers 12 bases. This CDR3 has 15 residues. The ends lost 7 bases at V and 1 base at J; junction bases unmatched: 5. In germline, CDR1 is SNHLY, CDR2 FYNNEI. For the CDR3, the DNA is TGTGCCAGCATGGGGACTAGCGGGCGGTCCTACGAGCAGTACTTC. Its translation: CASMGTSGRSYEQYF.

The chain carries TRBV19 and TRBJ1-5; D possibly corresponds to TRBD1 (6 bases). The CDR3 has 15 amino acids. The ends were cut back, 3 bases at V and 3 bases at J, with 12 bases in the middle. Germline V CDR1 and CDR2: LNHDA, SQIVND (reference sequence). CDR3 DNA sequence: TGTGCCAGTAGTATGGGAACAGGGATCAATCAGCCCCAGCATTTT. This translates into CASSMGTGINQPQHF.

The J gene is TRBJ2-3, the V gene TRBV6-4; TRBD2 aligns across 10 bases. The CDR3 has 16 residues. V was pared by 2 bases and J by 4 bases, with 6 bases of the junction left unmatched. Per the germline V gene, CDR1 is MRHNA and CDR2 is SNTAGT. CDR3 residues: CASSDPSSGGADTQYF. Written as DNA, the CDR3 is TGTGCCAGCAGTGACCCGTCAAGCGGGGGGGCAGATACGCAGTATTTT.

This rearrangement joins TRBV21-1 to TRBJ1-2. TRBV21-1 is given as a pseudogene. The CDR3 consists of 14 residues. The DNA for the CDR3 is TGTGCCAGCAGCAAACGAGGGCCCAACTATGGCTACACCTTC. Amino acid sequence: CASSKRGPNYGYTF.

This chain links TRBV5-1 with TRBJ2-7; 10 bases fit TRBD2. The trim removed 5 bases at V and 4 bases at J, leaving 3 bases unmatched. Looked up from germline, CDR1 is SGHRS and CDR2 is YFSETQ. CDR3 size: 13 residues. In DNA form, the CDR3 reads TGCGCCAGCAGTGCTAGCGGGGGATACGAGCAGTACTTC. Protein product: CASSASGGYEQYF.

The chain couples TRBV5-1 to TRBJ2-1; 7 bases are a match to TRBD1. The ends lost 2 bases at V and 2 bases at J; junction bases unmatched: 7. This CDR3 has 16 amino acids. The germline V gene encodes CDR1 SGHRS and CDR2 YFSETQ. The CDR3 sequence is CASSFLPTGTYNEQFF. The CDR3 DNA follows: TGCGCCAGCAGCTTCCTACCGACAGGGACCTACAATGAGCAGTTCTTC.

J is TRBJ2-7 and V is TRBV7-2, with D unresolved. This CDR3 region has 16 residues. V lost 5 bases, J lost 0 bases, and 17 bases lay in between. Germline lookup yields CDR1 SGHTA and CDR2 FQGNSA. The CDR3 bases are TGTGCCAGCAGCCCCCTGCTTTCGTTGAGCTCCTACGAGCAGTACTTC. Translated, it gives CASSPLLSLSSYEQYF.

The chain is built from TRBV6-4 and TRBJ1-5, with no clear D. Trimming removed 5 bases at V and 0 bases at J, with 11 bases between. Germline V lookup: CDR1 MRHNA, CDR2 SNTAGT. The CDR3 is 15 amino acids. The CDR3 region is CASSLRGDSNQPQHF. The CDR3 DNA follows: TGTGCCAGCAGTCTCCGGGGAGATAGCAATCAGCCCCAGCATTTT.

This sequence joins TRBV5-1 and TRBJ1-3; D unresolved. Between the trimmed V and J ends, which lost 4 bases and 4 bases, there was a span of 15 bases. The CDR3 totals 15 residues. In germline, CDR1 is SGHRS, CDR2 YFSETQ. The CDR3 nucleotides are TGCGCCAGCAGCCCCTTCCCGGGAGAAGGAAACACCATATATTTT. Encoded protein: CASSPFPGEGNTIYF.

Of note for this clone: Other DNA sequences in the sample encode the same CDR3. The chain joins TRBV7-3 to TRBJ2-2; weak D call: TRBD2 (5 bases). Germline assignment: CDR1 SGHTA and CDR2 FQGTGA. V was cut by 0 bases and J by 1 base, with 9 bases left in between. The CDR3 length is 16 residues. The DNA of the CDR3 is TGTGCCAGCAGCTTAACGGGCGGGTTGAACACCGGGGAGCTGTTTTTT. The encoded protein is CASSLTGGLNTGELFF. Full variable domain (rest looked up from reference TRBV7-3 and TRBJ2-2): GAGVSQTPSNKVTEKGKYVELRCDPISGHTALYWYRQSLGQGPEFLIYFQGTGAADDSGLPNDRFFAVRPEGSVSTLKIQRTERGDSAVYLCASSLTGGLNTGELFFGEGSRLTVL.

V usage is TRBV29-1 and J usage is TRBJ1-1, with 8 bases fitting TRBD1. CDR3 size: 12 residues. The germline V gene has CDR1 SQVTM and CDR2 ANQGSEA. V shed 7 bases and J 5 bases; nucleotides not matched to a gene: 6. CDR3 region: CSADRGETEAFF. In DNA form, the CDR3 reads TGCAGCGCCGACAGGGGAGAAACTGAAGCTTTCTTT.

For this clone: The junction departs from the called germline gene at one end, perhaps through a read error. The genes are TRBV7-7 and TRBJ2-5; D might be TRBD2 (7 bases). The J call is doubtful: the DNA matches TRBJ2-7 better. Germline V gives CDR1 SSHAT, CDR2 FNYEAQ (reference sequence). The CDR3 covers 14 residues. CDR3 coding DNA: TGTGCTAGCAGCTTAGGGGGGGACCACTACGAGCAGTACTTC. Protein: CASSLGGDHYEQYF.